This is a list of T cell receptor beta chains from one sample in a study of OX40 agonist ivuxolimab in advanced cancers. Produced via immunoSEQ multiplex PCR; TCRdb's table is partial and in-frame only. In the table there are about 84,000 clones, more than 70% of which are singletons. Sample: CD4+ or CD8+ T cells sorted from blood, taken in a trial of the OX40 agonist ivuxolimab. These receptors were obtained from an adult with an advanced solid tumor such as melanoma, head and neck, liver or kidney cancer. CDR3s include the opening cysteine and the closing phenylalanine or tryptophan. The order of the fields is CDR3 protein, CDR3 DNA, D gene, J gene, V gene. A D gene is named only where the DNA matches it firmly.

CDR3aa: CASSQEWQKNEKLFF; CDR3nt: TGTGCCAGCAGCCAAGAATGGCAGAAAAATGAAAAACTGTTTTTT; d_gene: -; j_gene: TRBJ1-4; v_gene: TRBV4-2
CDR3aa: CASSKRAGTGELFF; CDR3nt: TGCGCCAGCAGCAAAAGGGCCGGCACCGGGGAGCTGTTTTTT; d_gene: -; j_gene: TRBJ2-2; v_gene: TRBV5-1
CDR3aa: CASSLSGPFGNTIYF; CDR3nt: TGTGCCAGCAGCTTATCCGGACCTTTTGGAAACACCATATATTTT; d_gene: -; j_gene: TRBJ1-3; v_gene: TRBV7-3
CDR3aa: CASSPSANYGYTF; CDR3nt: TGTGCCAGTAGTCCCAGTGCTAACTATGGCTACACCTTC; d_gene: -; j_gene: TRBJ1-2; v_gene: TRBV19
CDR3aa: CASRRSPYNEQFF; CDR3nt: TGTGCCAGCAGAAGGTCCCCCTACAATGAGCAGTTCTTC; d_gene: -; j_gene: TRBJ2-1; v_gene: TRBV27
CDR3aa: CASSVQLANYGYTF; CDR3nt: TGTGCCAGCAGCGTGCAGTTAGCTAACTATGGCTACACCTTC; d_gene: -; j_gene: TRBJ1-2; v_gene: TRBV11-2
CDR3aa: CSARVYGYTF; CDR3nt: TGCAGTGCTAGAGTCTATGGCTACACCTTC; d_gene: -; j_gene: TRBJ1-2; v_gene: TRBV20-1
CDR3aa: CASQATGTNTGELFF; CDR3nt: TGTGCCAGCCAAGCTACCGGGACCAACACCGGGGAGCTGTTTTTT; d_gene: -; j_gene: TRBJ2-2; v_gene: TRBV11-3
CDR3aa: CASSLDRNQPQHF; CDR3nt: TGTGCCAGCAGCCTCGACAGAAATCAGCCCCAGCATTTT; d_gene: -; j_gene: TRBJ1-5; v_gene: TRBV6-5
CDR3aa: CASSLGQGRNTEAFF; CDR3nt: TGTGCCAGCAGTTTAGGCCAGGGCAGGAACACTGAAGCTTTCTTT; d_gene: -; j_gene: TRBJ1-1; v_gene: TRBV28
CDR3aa: CASTIGGADLTGELFF; CDR3nt: TGTGCCAGCACCATCGGCGGGGCGGACCTCACCGGGGAGCTGTTTTTT; d_gene: -; j_gene: TRBJ2-2; v_gene: TRBV28
CDR3aa: CASSPPGGGGETQYF; CDR3nt: TGTGCCAGCTCACCACCGGGTGGAGGGGGAGAGACCCAGTACTTC; d_gene: -; j_gene: TRBJ2-5; v_gene: TRBV18
CDR3aa: CASSPVTTQSRANVLTF; CDR3nt: TGTGCCAGTAGTCCGGTGACGACACAAAGTCGGGCCAACGTCCTGACTTTC; d_gene: -; j_gene: TRBJ2-6; v_gene: TRBV19
CDR3aa: CASRRQGTANTEAFF; CDR3nt: TGCGCCAGCAGAAGACAGGGGACGGCGAACACTGAAGCTTTCTTT; d_gene: TRBD1; j_gene: TRBJ1-1; v_gene: TRBV10-2